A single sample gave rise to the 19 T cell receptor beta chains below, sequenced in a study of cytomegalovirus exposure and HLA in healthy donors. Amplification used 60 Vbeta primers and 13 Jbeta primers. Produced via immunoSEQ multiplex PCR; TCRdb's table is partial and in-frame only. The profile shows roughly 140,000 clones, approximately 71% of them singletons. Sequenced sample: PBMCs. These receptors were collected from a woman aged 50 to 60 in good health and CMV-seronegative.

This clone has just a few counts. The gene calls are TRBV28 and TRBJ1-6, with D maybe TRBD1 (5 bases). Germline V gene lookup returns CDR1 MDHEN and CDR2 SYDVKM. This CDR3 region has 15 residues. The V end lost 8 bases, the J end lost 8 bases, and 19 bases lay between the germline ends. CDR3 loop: CASARRWGADSPLHF. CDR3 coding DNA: TGTGCCAGCGCCAGGCGCTGGGGCGCGGATTCACCCCTCCACTTT.

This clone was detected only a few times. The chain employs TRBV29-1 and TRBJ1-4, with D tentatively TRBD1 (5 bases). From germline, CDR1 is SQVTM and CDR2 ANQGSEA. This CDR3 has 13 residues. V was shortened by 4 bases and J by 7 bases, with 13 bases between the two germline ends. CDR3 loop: CSVVGVWGEKLFF. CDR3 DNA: TGCAGCGTTGTAGGGGTTTGGGGTGAAAAACTGTTTTTT.

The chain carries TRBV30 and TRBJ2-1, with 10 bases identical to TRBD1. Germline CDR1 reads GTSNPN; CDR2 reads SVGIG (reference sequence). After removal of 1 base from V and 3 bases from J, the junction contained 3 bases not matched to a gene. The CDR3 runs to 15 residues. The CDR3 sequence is CAWSGGQGYYNEQFF. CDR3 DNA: TGTGCCTGGAGTGGGGGACAGGGGTACTACAATGAGCAGTTCTTC.

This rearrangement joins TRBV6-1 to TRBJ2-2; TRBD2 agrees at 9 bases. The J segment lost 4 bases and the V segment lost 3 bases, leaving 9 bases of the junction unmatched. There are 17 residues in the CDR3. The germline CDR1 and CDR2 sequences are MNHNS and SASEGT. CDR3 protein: CASSELAGGLGTGELFF. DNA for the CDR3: TGTGCCAGCAGTGAGCTGGCGGGGGGGCTTGGCACCGGGGAGCTGTTTTTT.

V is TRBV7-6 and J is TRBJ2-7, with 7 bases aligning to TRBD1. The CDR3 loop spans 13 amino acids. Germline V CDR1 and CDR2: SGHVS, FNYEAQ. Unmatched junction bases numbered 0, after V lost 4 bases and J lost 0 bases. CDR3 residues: CASSWDSSYEQYF. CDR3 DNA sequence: TGTGCCAGCAGCTGGGACAGCTCCTACGAGCAGTACTTC.

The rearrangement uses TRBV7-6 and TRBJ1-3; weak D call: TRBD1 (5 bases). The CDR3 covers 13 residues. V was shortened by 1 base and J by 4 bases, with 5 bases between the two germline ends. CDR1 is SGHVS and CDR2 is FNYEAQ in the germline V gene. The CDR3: CASSLGTGNTIYF. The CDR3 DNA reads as TGTGCCAGCAGCTTAGGGACAGGAAACACCATATATTTT.

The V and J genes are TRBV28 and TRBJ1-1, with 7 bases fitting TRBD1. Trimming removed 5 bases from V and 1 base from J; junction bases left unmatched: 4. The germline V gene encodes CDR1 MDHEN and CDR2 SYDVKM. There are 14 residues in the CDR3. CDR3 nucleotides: TGTGCCAGCAGTGAGGGACAGCCGAACACTGAAGCTTTCTTT. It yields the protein CASSEGQPNTEAFF.

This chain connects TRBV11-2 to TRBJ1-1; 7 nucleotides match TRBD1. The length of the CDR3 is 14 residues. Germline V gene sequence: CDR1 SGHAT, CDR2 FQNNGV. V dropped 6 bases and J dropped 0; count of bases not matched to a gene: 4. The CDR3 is CASRQGQLNTEAFF. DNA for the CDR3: TGTGCCAGCAGGCAGGGACAGTTGAACACTGAAGCTTTCTTT.

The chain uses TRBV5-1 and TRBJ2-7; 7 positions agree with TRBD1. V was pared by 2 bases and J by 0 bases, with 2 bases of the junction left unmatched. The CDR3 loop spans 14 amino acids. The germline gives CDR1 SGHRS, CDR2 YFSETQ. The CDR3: CASSLTGDSYEQYF. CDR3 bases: TGCGCCAGCAGCTTAACAGGGGACTCCTACGAGCAGTACTTC.

Here the CDR3 DNA reads TGCGCCAGCAGCGGGATACGGAGCGGGGGGTACGGGGAGCTGTTTTTT. Translation: CASSGIRSGGYGELFF. This chain uses TRBV5-1 with TRBJ2-2; 9 nucleotides match TRBD2. This CDR3 contains 16 residues. Germline V gives CDR1 SGHRS, CDR2 YFSETQ. With V trimmed by 4 bases and J by 7 bases, 11 bases remained unmatched.

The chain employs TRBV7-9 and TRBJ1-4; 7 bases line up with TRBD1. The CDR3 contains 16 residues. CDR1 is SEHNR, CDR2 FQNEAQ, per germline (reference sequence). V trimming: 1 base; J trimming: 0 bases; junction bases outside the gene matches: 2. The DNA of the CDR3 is TGTGCCAGCAGCTTAGACGGGACAGCAACTAATGAAAAACTGTTTTTT. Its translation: CASSLDGTATNEKLFF.

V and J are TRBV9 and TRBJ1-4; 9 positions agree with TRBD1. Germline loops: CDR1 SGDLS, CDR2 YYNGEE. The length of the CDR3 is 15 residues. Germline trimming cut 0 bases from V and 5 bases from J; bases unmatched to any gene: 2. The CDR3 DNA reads TGTGCCAGCAGCGTAGACGGGACAGGGAATGAAAAACTGTTTTTT. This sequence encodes CASSVDGTGNEKLFF.

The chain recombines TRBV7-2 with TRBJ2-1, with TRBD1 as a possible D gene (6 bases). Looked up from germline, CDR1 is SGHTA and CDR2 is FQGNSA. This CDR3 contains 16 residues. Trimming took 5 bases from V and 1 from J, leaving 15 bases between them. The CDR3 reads CASSLITGLSYNEQFF. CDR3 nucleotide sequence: TGTGCCAGCAGCCTCATTACAGGGCTGTCCTACAATGAGCAGTTCTTC.

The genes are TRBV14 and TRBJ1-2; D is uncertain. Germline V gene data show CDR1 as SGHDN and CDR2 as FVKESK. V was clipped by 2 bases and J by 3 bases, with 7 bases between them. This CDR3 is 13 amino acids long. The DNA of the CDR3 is TGTGCCAGCAGCCAATTTAAGCACTATGGCTACACCTTC. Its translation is CASSQFKHYGYTF. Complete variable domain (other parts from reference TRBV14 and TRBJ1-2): EAGVTQFPSHSVIEKGQTVTLRCDPISGHDNLYWYRRVMGKEIKFLLHFVKESKQDESGMPNNRFLAERTGGTYSTLKVQPAELEDSGVYFCASSQFKHYGYTFGSGTRLTVV.

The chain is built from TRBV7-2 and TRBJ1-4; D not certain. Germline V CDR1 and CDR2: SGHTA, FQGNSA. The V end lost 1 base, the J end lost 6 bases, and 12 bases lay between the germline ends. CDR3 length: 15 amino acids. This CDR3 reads CASSLVWAEDEKLFF. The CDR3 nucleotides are TGTGCCAGCAGCTTAGTGTGGGCGGAGGATGAAAAACTGTTTTTT.

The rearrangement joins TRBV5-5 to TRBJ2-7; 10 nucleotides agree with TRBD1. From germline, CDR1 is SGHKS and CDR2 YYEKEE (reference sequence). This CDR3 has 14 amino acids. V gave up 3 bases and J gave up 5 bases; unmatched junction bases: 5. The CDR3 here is CASSYRDRGHEQYF. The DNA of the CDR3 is TGTGCCAGCAGCTACCGGGACAGGGGCCACGAGCAGTACTTC.

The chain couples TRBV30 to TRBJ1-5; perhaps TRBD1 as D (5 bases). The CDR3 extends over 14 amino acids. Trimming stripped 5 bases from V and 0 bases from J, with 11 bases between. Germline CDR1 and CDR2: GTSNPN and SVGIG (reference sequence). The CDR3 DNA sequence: TGTGCCTGGCAAGGGGCCTATAGCAATCAGCCCCAGCATTTT. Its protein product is CAWQGAYSNQPQHF.

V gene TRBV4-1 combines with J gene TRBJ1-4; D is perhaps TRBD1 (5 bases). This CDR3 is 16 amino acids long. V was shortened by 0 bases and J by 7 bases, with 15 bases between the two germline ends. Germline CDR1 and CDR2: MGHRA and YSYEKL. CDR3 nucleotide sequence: TGCGCCAGCAGCCAAGACCGTGTAGGGGTCGGTGAAAAACTGTTTTTT. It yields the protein CASSQDRVGVGEKLFF.

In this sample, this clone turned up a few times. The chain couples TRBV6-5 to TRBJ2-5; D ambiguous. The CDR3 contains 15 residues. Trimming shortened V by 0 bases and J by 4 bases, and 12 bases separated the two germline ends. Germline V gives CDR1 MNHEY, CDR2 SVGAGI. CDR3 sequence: CASSYSIGFGETQYF. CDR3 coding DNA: TGTGCCAGCAGTTACTCGATCGGGTTTGGAGAGACCCAGTACTTC.